This T cell receptor beta chain originates from a study of cytomegalovirus exposure and HLA in healthy donors. Study-wide results and caveats: In a later analysis, HLA-associated beta chains showed higher expansion and lower generation probabilities than comparable chains.

This PCR relied on a set of 60 Vbeta primers and 13 Jbeta primers. TCRdb keeps only in-frame clones here, not all; method: immunoSEQ multiplex PCR. The sample carries some 200,000 clones, around nine tenths recorded once. Of note for this clone: Its antigen remains unknown.

Sequenced: PBMCs. This receptor was obtained from a woman aged 18-29 years in good health and CMV-seronegative.

CDR3 coding DNA: TGTGCCAGCAGCTCGACTACCTTCTACGAGCAGTACTTC. It encodes CASSSTTFYEQYF. This sequence joins TRBV4-2 and TRBJ2-7; TRBD2 is a possible D gene (5 bases). Germline V gene data show CDR1 as LGHNA and CDR2 as YNFKEQ. V was cut by 5 bases and J by 3 bases, with 11 bases left in between. The CDR3 totals 13 residues.